These 5 T cell receptor beta chains were sequenced from one sample in a study of Ad26.COV2.S vaccination and SARS-CoV-2 variants. Sequenced by immunoSEQ multiplex PCR; TCRdb stores in-frame clones only, minus some. The sample carries fewer than 300,000 clones, around 87% recorded once. This sample's treatment: roughly 20 received Ad26.COV2.S at low or high dose, single or two shots; about 5 received placebo; per-sample allocation not given. Day 63 after the first injection of vaccine or placebo was the sampling time. Sequencing was performed on peripheral blood, taken in a trial of Ad26.COV2.S vaccine versus placebo. The origin of the receptors is a person aged 18-65 years who received the Ad26.COV2.S COVID-19 vaccine or a placebo.

The genes are TRBV9 and TRBJ2-7; D is possibly TRBD1 or TRBD2 (7 bases each). The CDR3 sequence is 15 residues long. Germline V gene lookup returns CDR1 SGDLS and CDR2 YYNGEE. Trimming took off 1 base at V and 2 bases at J, with 13 bases between the two ends. The CDR3 DNA reads as TGTGCCAGCAGCGTATCAGGGGGGGCCCCCTACGAGCAGTACTTC. It yields the protein CASSVSGGAPYEQYF.

The rearrangement joins TRBV18 to TRBJ2-7, with D perhaps TRBD1 (5 bases). Trimming removed 3 bases at V and 2 bases at J, with 17 bases between. Germline V lookup: CDR1 KGHSH, CDR2 LQKENI. This CDR3 has 16 residues. In DNA, the CDR3 is TGTGCCAGCTCACCCAGGGCAGTAGTGACTCCCTACGAGCAGTACTTC. It encodes CASSPRAVVTPYEQYF. Full variable domain (missing parts from reference TRBV18 and TRBJ2-7): NAGVMQNPRHLVRRRGQEARLRCSPMKGHSHVYWYRQLPEEGLKFMVYLQKENIIDESGMPKERFSAEFPKEGPSILRIQQVVRGDSAAYFCASSPRAVVTPYEQYFGPGTRLTVT.

The chain recombines TRBV4-3 with TRBJ1-6, with unresolved D. V was clipped by 5 bases and J by 8 bases, with 7 bases between them. The CDR3 contains 12 residues. In germline, CDR1 is LGHNA, CDR2 YSLEER. CDR3 nucleotides: TGCGCCAGCAGCGATAGGGATTCACCCCTCCACTTT. This translates into CASSDRDSPLHF.

The rearrangement joins TRBV27 to TRBJ2-7, with TRBD1 matching 8 bases. The CDR3 is 16 residues long. Germline V CDR1 and CDR2: MNHEY, SMNVEV (reference sequence). V lost 4 bases, J lost 2 bases, and 10 bases stayed unmatched. The CDR3 nucleotides are TGTGCCAGCAGTTCCCCTCCAGGGGGCAGACCCTACGAGCAGTACTTC. Translation: CASSSPPGGRPYEQYF.

CDR3 coding DNA: TGTGCCAGCAGTTCACTGGAGGGGCAGTACTTC. Translated, it gives CASSSLEGQYF. The V gene is TRBV2, the J gene TRBJ2-7; possible D gene TRBD2, 6 bases. The V and J ends lost 5 bases and 9 bases respectively, with 11 bases between them. Germline V gene lookup returns CDR1 SNHLY and CDR2 FYNNEI. This CDR3 contains 11 residues.